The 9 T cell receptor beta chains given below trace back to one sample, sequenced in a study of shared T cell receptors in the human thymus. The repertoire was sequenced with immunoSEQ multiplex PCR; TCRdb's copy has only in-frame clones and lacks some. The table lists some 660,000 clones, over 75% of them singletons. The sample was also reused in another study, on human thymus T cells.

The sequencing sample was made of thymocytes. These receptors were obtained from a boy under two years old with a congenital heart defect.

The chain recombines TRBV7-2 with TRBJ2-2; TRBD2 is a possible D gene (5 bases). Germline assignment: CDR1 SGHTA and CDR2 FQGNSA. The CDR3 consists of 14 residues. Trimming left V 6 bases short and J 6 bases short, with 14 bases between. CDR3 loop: CASRPGRFAGELFF. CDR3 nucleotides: TGTGCCAGCAGACCGGGAAGATTTGCCGGGGAGCTGTTTTTT.

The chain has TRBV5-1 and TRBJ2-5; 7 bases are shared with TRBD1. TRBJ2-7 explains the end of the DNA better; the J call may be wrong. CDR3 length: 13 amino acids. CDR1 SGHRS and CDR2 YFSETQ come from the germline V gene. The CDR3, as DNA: TGCGCCAGCGCCGGCCGACAGGGCTACGAGCAGTACTTC. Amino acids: CASAGRQGYEQYF.

The DNA for the CDR3 is TGTGCCTGGAGCCAAACCAGGAGGGGAGATGAAAAACTGTTTTTT. Amino acid sequence: CAWSQTRRGDEKLFF. J is TRBJ1-4 and V is TRBV30, with D maybe TRBD1 (5 bases). The CDR3 covers 15 residues. Between the trimmed V and J ends, which lost 3 bases and 6 bases, there was a span of 17 bases. Germline values: CDR1 GTSNPN, CDR2 SVGIG (reference sequence). Variable domain in full (rest from reference TRBV30 and TRBJ1-4): SQTIHQWPATLVQPVGSPLSLECTVEGTSNPNLYWYRQAAGRGLQLLFYSVGIGQISSEVPQNLSASRPQDRQFILSSKKLLLSDSGFYLCAWSQTRRGDEKLFFGSGTQLSVL.

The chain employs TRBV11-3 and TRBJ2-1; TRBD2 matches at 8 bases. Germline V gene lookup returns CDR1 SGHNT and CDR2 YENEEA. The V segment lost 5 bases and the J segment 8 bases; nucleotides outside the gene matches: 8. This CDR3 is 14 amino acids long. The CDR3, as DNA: TGTGCCAGCAGCCGGGGGGGCGGGGGCCATGAGCAGTTCTTC. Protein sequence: CASSRGGGGHEQFF.

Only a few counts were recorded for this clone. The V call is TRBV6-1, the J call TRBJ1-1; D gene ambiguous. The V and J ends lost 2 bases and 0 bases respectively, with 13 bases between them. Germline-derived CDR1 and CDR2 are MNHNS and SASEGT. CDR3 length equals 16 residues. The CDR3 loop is CASSELGGQMNTEAFF. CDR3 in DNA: TGTGCCAGCAGTGAACTCGGCGGGCAGATGAACACTGAAGCTTTCTTT.

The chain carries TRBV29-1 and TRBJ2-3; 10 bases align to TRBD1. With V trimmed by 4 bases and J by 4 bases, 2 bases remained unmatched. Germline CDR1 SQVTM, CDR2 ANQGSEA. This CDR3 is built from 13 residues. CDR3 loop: CSVGGQGADTQYF. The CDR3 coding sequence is TGCAGCGTTGGCGGACAGGGGGCAGATACGCAGTATTTT.

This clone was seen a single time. CDR3 residues: CASSPENRDRSGEQYF. For the CDR3, the DNA is TGTGCCAGCAGCCCAGAAAACCGGGACAGGTCGGGCGAGCAGTACTTC. The chain is built from TRBV14 and TRBJ2-7; TRBD1 agrees at 8 bases. From germline, CDR1 is SGHDN and CDR2 FVKESK. The CDR3 covers 16 residues. V was clipped by 4 bases and J by 6 bases; unmatched bases: 14.

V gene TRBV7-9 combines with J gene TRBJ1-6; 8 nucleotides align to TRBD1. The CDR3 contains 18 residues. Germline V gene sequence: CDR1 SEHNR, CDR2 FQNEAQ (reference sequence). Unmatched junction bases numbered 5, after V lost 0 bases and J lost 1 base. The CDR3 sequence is CASSLASRGPSYNSPLHF. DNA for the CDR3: TGTGCCAGCAGCTTAGCCAGCAGGGGGCCATCCTATAATTCACCCCTCCACTTT. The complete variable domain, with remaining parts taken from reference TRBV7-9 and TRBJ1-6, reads DTGVSQNPRHKITKRGQNVTFRCDPISEHNRLYWYRQTLGQGPEFLTYFQNEAQLEKSRLLSDRFSAERPKGSFSTLEIQRTEQGDSAMYLCASSLASRGPSYNSPLHFGNGTRLTVT.

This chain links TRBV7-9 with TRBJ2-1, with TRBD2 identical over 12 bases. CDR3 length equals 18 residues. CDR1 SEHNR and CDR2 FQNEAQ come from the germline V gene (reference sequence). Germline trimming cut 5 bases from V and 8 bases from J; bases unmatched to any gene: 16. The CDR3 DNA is TGTGCCAGCAGCAGAGGGGGGCCGACTAGCGGGAGTTCGTATGAGCAGTTCTTC. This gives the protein CASSRGGPTSGSSYEQFF. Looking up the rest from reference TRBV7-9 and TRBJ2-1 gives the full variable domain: DTGVSQNPRHKITKRGQNVTFRCDPISEHNRLYWYRQTLGQGPEFLTYFQNEAQLEKSRLLSDRFSAERPKGSFSTLEIQRTEQGDSAMYLCASSRGGPTSGSSYEQFFGPGTRLTVL.